The rows below give T cell receptor beta chains drawn from one sample of a study of shared clonotypes between healthy human individuals. TCRdb's copy holds only in-frame clones and misses some; the assay was immunoSEQ multiplex PCR. Of over a million clones in the sample, 78% were seen once. Sequencing used memory CD4+ T cells from PBMCs. Receptor source: a man in his late teens or twenties in good health. Some clones in this sample may be carry-over from other donors' samples. Both conserved end residues are part of each CDR3. D genes are given only for firm matches. For some rows the clone size is stated as once, few or many, or as a class when expanded; others skip it.

size: few; D: TRBD1; V: TRBV6-6; J: TRBJ2-4; DNA: TGTGCCAGCAGTCGTTCGAACAGGGGGACCAAAAACATTCAGTACTTC; CDR3: CASSRSNRGTKNIQYF
size: .; D: TRBD1; V: TRBV19; J: TRBJ1-2; DNA: TGTGCCAGTAGTATAACAGGGGGCTTTGGCTACACCTTC; CDR3: CASSITGGFGYTF
size: .; D: .; V: TRBV7-9; J: TRBJ1-1; DNA: TGTGCCAGCAGCCCATTCGGGGGGGACACTGAAGCTTTCTTT; CDR3: CASSPFGGDTEAFF
size: .; D: .; V: TRBV29-1; J: TRBJ1-4; DNA: TGCAGCGTTGGAAGGCCCGGAGAAAAACTGTTTTTT; CDR3: CSVGRPGEKLFF
size: .; D: .; V: TRBV19; J: TRBJ1-4; DNA: TGTGCCAGTAGTCAGAAAATAGAAAAACTGTTTTTT; CDR3: CASSQKIEKLFF
size: .; D: .; V: TRBV10-1; J: TRBJ1-1; DNA: TGCGCCAGCAGTGAGCGGGGTCGGGCTGAAGCTTTCTTT; CDR3: CASSERGRAEAFF
size: .; D: .; V: TRBV18; J: TRBJ2-2; DNA: TGTGCCAGCTCCAGGGGCGGCACCTCAAGCGCCGGGGAGCTGTTTTTT; CDR3: CASSRGGTSSAGELFF
size: .; D: TRBD1; V: TRBV6-1; J: TRBJ2-2; DNA: TGTGCCAGCAGTGTAAGGGACAGGGGGCGCGTGAACACCGGGGAGCTGTTTTTT; CDR3: CASSVRDRGRVNTGELFF
size: .; D: .; V: TRBV7-9; J: TRBJ2-2; DNA: TGTGCCAGCAGCTTACACACAGGGAGACAGCTGTTTTTT; CDR3: CASSLHTGRQLFF
size: .; D: .; V: TRBV6-5; J: TRBJ2-7; DNA: TGTGCCAGCAGTTACTCGATGCCGGACACCTACGAGCAGTACTTC; CDR3: CASSYSMPDTYEQYF
size: .; D: .; V: TRBV7-7; J: TRBJ2-5; DNA: TGTGCCAGCAGCTTACGACAGGGAGGGACCCAGTACTTC; CDR3: CASSLRQGGTQYF
size: .; D: .; V: TRBV5-1; J: TRBJ2-1; DNA: TGCGCCAGCAGCGACCGGGACTGGATCTACAATGAGCAGTTCTTC; CDR3: CASSDRDWIYNEQFF
size: .; D: TRBD2; V: TRBV4-2; J: TRBJ2-1; DNA: TGTGCCAGCAGCCAAGAGGGACTAGCGGGCGCACAGGCATACAATGAGCAGTTCTTC; CDR3: CASSQEGLAGAQAYNEQFF
size: .; D: .; V: TRBV7-6; J: TRBJ2-7; DNA: TGTGCCAGCAGCTTATATGGTGGCGAGCAGTACTTC; CDR3: CASSLYGGEQYF
size: few; D: .; V: TRBV7-3; J: TRBJ2-1; DNA: TGTGCCAGCAGCCCCCGTCCCCTCAACCCCAATGAGCAGTTCTTC; CDR3: CASSPRPLNPNEQFF
size: .; D: .; V: TRBV6-5; J: TRBJ2-7; DNA: TGTGCCAGCAGTTTGCTTCATGGGGCCTACGAGCAGTACTTC; CDR3: CASSLLHGAYEQYF
size: .; D: TRBD1; V: TRBV15; J: TRBJ2-7; DNA: TGTGCCACCAGCAGCACCGGGACAGCTGTACTGGGCGAGCAGTACTTC; CDR3: CATSSTGTAVLGEQYF
size: once; D: .; V: TRBV9; J: TRBJ2-6; DNA: TGTGCCAGCAGCGCCCACAGGGAGCTCCTTGGGGCCAACGTCCTGACTTTC; CDR3: CASSAHRELLGANVLTF
size: .; D: TRBD1; V: TRBV4-1; J: TRBJ2-7; DNA: TGCGCCAGCAGCCAAGTCGCCGTGAGGACAGGGGGCGATGAGCAGTACTTC; CDR3: CASSQVAVRTGGDEQYF
size: .; D: TRBD1; V: TRBV25-1; J: TRBJ1-2; DNA: TGTGCCAGCAGTACAGGGACAGGGGGCTATGGCTACACCTTC; CDR3: CASSTGTGGYGYTF
size: .; D: TRBD1; V: TRBV7-8; J: TRBJ1-6; DNA: TGTGCCAGCAGCTTAGGTTCCAGGACAGGATATAATTCACCCCTCCACTTT; CDR3: CASSLGSRTGYNSPLHF
size: .; D: TRBD1; V: TRBV25-1; J: TRBJ2-7; DNA: TGTGCCAGCAGTGACCTGCCCCCGGGACAGGGTTTGCCCTACGGGCAGTACTTC; CDR3: CASSDLPPGQGLPYGQYF
size: .; D: .; V: TRBV7-3; J: TRBJ2-2; DNA: TGTGCCAGCAGCCCCCGTGACATCTCCGTGGGCGGGGAGCTGTTTTTT; CDR3: CASSPRDISVGGELFF
size: .; D: TRBD2; V: TRBV30; J: TRBJ2-3; DNA: TGTGCCTGGAGACTAGCGGGATCGGATACGCAGTATTTT; CDR3: CAWRLAGSDTQYF
size: .; D: TRBD1; V: TRBV11-2; J: TRBJ1-2; DNA: TGTGCCAGCAGCCTCTGGGGACAGCCTGGCTACACCTTC; CDR3: CASSLWGQPGYTF
size: many; D: TRBD1; V: TRBV29-1; J: TRBJ1-1; DNA: TGCAGCGTTGCAGGGGGTTGGGGAATGAACACTGAAGCTTTCTTT; CDR3: CSVAGGWGMNTEAFF
size: .; D: TRBD1; V: TRBV5-1; J: TRBJ2-1; DNA: TGCGCCAGCAGTCAAGGTGGGGGACAGGGGTCCAATGAGCAGTTCTTC; CDR3: CASSQGGGQGSNEQFF
size: .; D: TRBD2; V: TRBV18; J: TRBJ2-7; DNA: TGTGCCAGCTCACCTGAAGCGGGAGGGCCCTACGAGCAGTACTTC; CDR3: CASSPEAGGPYEQYF
size: few; D: .; V: TRBV1; J: TRBJ1-5; DNA: TGCACCAGCAGTTTCAATCAGCCCCAGCATTTT; CDR3: CTSSFNQPQHF
size: .; D: .; V: TRBV6-6; J: TRBJ1-2; DNA: TGTGCCAGCAGTTACCCCAACCTTAAGGAGTATGGCTACACCTTC; CDR3: CASSYPNLKEYGYTF
size: .; D: .; V: TRBV7-8; J: TRBJ1-1; DNA: TGTGCCAGCAGCATGTACTCGAACACTGAAGCTTTCTTT; CDR3: CASSMYSNTEAFF
size: .; D: .; V: TRBV7-8; J: TRBJ2-7; DNA: TGTGCCAGCAGCCTAGAGATGGGACCGCGCGAGCAGTACTTC; CDR3: CASSLEMGPREQYF
size: .; D: TRBD1; V: TRBV9; J: TRBJ1-1; DNA: TGTGCCAGCAGCACACAGGGGGCCACTGAAGCTTTCTTT; CDR3: CASSTQGATEAFF
size: .; D: .; V: TRBV28; J: TRBJ1-2; DNA: TGTGCCAGCAGTTCCAAGGGCTGGGGCTACACCTTC; CDR3: CASSSKGWGYTF
size: .; D: .; V: TRBV29-1; J: TRBJ1-2; DNA: TGCAGCGTTGGACTGCGGGGAAACTATGGCTACACCTTC; CDR3: CSVGLRGNYGYTF
size: .; D: .; V: TRBV9; J: TRBJ1-4; DNA: TGTGCCAGCACCAAGGCTGCAACTAATGAAAAACTGTTTTTT; CDR3: CASTKAATNEKLFF
size: .; D: .; V: TRBV7-3; J: TRBJ2-1; DNA: TGTGCCAGCAGCTTACCGGCGGGATATTCGAATGAGCAGTTCTTC; CDR3: CASSLPAGYSNEQFF
size: .; D: TRBD1; V: TRBV15; J: TRBJ1-3; DNA: TGTGCCACCAGCAGAAGACAGGGAAACTCTGGAAACACCATATATTTT; CDR3: CATSRRQGNSGNTIYF
size: many; D: TRBD2; V: TRBV10-2; J: TRBJ2-3; DNA: TGCGCCAGCAGACTAGCGGGGTCGGGCACAGATACGCAGTATTTT; CDR3: CASRLAGSGTDTQYF
size: .; D: .; V: TRBV6-1; J: TRBJ1-1; DNA: TGTGCCAGCAATACAAACAGGGATTACACTGAAGCTTTCTTT; CDR3: CASNTNRDYTEAFF
size: .; D: .; V: TRBV18; J: TRBJ1-4; DNA: TGTGCCAGCTCACCTGTACAGAGGGGAGTTGAAAAACTGTTTTTT; CDR3: CASSPVQRGVEKLFF
size: once; D: TRBD1; V: TRBV9; J: TRBJ1-6; DNA: TGTGCCAGCAGCCCAGGACAGGGCCGCTCACCCCTCCACTTT; CDR3: CASSPGQGRSPLHF
size: .; D: .; V: TRBV21-1; J: TRBJ2-7; DNA: TGTGCCAGCACCTACGGACCAGGACAGGGTATACGATATCCCCCCTACGAGCAGTACTTC; CDR3: CASTYGPGQGIRYPPYEQYF
size: .; D: .; V: TRBV5-8; J: TRBJ2-7; DNA: TGTGCCAGCGGAGGGCTAGCGTCTTACGAGCAGTACTTC; CDR3: CASGGLASYEQYF
size: .; D: TRBD1; V: TRBV28; J: TRBJ1-2; DNA: TGTGCCAGCAGTTTGCTTGGGACAGGAAACTATGGCTACACCTTC; CDR3: CASSLLGTGNYGYTF
size: .; D: .; V: TRBV5-6; J: TRBJ2-3; DNA: TGTGCCAGCACCATTGGGAGTACGCAGTATTTT; CDR3: CASTIGSTQYF
size: .; D: .; V: TRBV9; J: TRBJ1-3; DNA: TGTGCCAGCAGCGCCCAGGTGCTCAGGGGCCACGGAAACACCATATATTTT; CDR3: CASSAQVLRGHGNTIYF
size: .; D: .; V: TRBV28; J: TRBJ1-4; DNA: TGTGCCAGCAGTTTTTCTGCAGGGCGAGAAAAACTGTTTTTT; CDR3: CASSFSAGREKLFF
size: .; D: .; V: TRBV7-6; J: TRBJ2-7; DNA: TGTGCCAGCAGCTTAGGTACGGCGGGTGGCTACGAGCAGTACTTC; CDR3: CASSLGTAGGYEQYF